This TCR beta chain was sequenced in a study of blood T cells in healthy people across ages. Overall study results and limits: Naive CD4+ cell counts and diversity both ran higher in long-lived than in aged donors.

Next came a second PCR, run for about 7 to 12 cycles, which used a sample-barcoded 5' primer along with a J-beta primer mix. TCRdb re-derived calls from the 5' RACE reads in MiXCR, one entry per CDR3 protein. The sample includes about 780,000 distinct CDR3 sequences, about 26% seen only once; the top ten take about 3%. The CDR3 spans 14 residues. In germline, CDR1 is SNHLY, CDR2 FYNNEI. The junction had 8 bases not matched to a gene; V was cut back by 7 bases and J by 3 bases. In regard to this clonotype: As yet, its antigen is unknown.

This sample was shared with a second study, whose subject was T cells of mothers and their children. That paper states: Primer M1S, used in the second PCR, introduced sample barcodes and 2-4 random nucleotides.

The source is a boy younger than 18 in good health. Sequenced input: blood. This chain links TRBV2 with TRBJ2-5; 7 positions match TRBD2. CDR3: CASIDRLAEETQYF. For the CDR3, the DNA is TGTGCCAGCATTGACCGACTAGCAGAAGAGACCCAGTACTTC. Full variable domain (missing parts from reference TRBV2 and TRBJ2-5): EPEVTQTPSHQVTQMGQEVILRCVPISNHLYFYWYRQILGQKVEFLVSFYNNEISEKSEIFDDQFSVERPDGSNFTLKIRSTKLEDSAMYFCASIDRLAEETQYFGPGTRLLVL.